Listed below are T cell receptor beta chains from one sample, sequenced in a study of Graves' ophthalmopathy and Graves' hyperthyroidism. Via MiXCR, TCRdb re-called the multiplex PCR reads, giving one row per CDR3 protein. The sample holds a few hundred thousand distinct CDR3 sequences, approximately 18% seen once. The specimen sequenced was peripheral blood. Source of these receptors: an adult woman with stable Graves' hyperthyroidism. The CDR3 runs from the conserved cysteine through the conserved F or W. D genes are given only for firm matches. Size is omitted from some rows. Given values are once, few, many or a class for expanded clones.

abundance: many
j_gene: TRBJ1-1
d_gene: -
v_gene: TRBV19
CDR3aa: CASKPGAAEAFF
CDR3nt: TGTGCCAGTAAGCCAGGGGCGGCTGAAGCTTTCTTT

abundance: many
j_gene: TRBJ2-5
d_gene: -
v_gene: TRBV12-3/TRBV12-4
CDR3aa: CASSLGKGYQETQYF
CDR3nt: TGTGCCAGCAGTTTAGGGAAGGGGTACCAAGAGACCCAGTACTTC

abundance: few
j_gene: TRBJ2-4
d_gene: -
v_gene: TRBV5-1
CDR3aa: CASSLEGVGNIKYF
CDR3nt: TGCGCCAGCAGCTTGGAGGGGGTCGGGAACATTAAGTACTTC

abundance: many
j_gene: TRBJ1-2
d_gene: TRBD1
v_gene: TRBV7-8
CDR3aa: CASSLRTGGLNYGYTF
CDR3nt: TGTGCCAGCAGCCTTCGGACAGGGGGACTGAACTATGGCTACACCTTC

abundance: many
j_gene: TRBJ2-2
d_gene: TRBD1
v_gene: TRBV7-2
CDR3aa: CASRKQGFGVGELFF
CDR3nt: TGTGCCAGCAGGAAACAGGGGTTCGGCGTGGGGGAGCTGTTTTTT

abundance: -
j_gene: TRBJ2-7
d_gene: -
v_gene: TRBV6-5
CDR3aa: CASSYGTVAGSEQYF
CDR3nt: TGTGCCAGCAGTTACGGGACAGTCGCGGGGTCCGAGCAGTACTTC

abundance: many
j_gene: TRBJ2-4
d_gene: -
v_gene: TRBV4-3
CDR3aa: CASSQDRGRTLAKNIQYF
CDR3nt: TGCGCCAGCAGCCAAGATCGGGGACGGACCCTAGCCAAAAACATTCAGTACTTC

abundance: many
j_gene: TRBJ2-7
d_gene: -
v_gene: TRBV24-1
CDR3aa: CATSDGVSLPYEQYF
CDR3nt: TGTGCCACCAGTGACGGGGTTTCCCTTCCCTACGAGCAGTACTTC

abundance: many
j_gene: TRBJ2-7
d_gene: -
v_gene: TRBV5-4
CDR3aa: CASSFISGSYEQYF
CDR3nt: TGTGCCAGCAGCTTTATATCAGGGTCCTACGAGCAGTACTTC

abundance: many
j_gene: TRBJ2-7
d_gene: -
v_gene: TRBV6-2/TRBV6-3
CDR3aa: CASKDRGSYEQYF
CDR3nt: TGTGCCAGCAAGGACAGAGGATCCTACGAGCAGTACTTC

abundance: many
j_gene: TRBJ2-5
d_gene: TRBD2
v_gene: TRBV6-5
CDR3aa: CASSYSNLAGEETQYF
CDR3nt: TGTGCCAGCAGTTACTCGAACCTAGCGGGAGAAGAGACCCAGTACTTC

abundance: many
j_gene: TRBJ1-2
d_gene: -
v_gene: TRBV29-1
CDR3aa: CSVVGPNGYTF
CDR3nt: TGCAGCGTTGTTGGGCCTAATGGCTACACCTTC

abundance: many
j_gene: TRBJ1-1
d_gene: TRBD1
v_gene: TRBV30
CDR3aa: CAWTSAKTGANTEAFF
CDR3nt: TGTGCCTGGACCTCCGCAAAGACAGGGGCGAACACTGAAGCTTTCTTT

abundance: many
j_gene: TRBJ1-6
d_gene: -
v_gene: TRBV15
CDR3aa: CATSRFLQGRNSPLHF
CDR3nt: TGTGCCACCAGCAGATTCCTACAGGGTAGGAATTCACCCCTCCACTTT

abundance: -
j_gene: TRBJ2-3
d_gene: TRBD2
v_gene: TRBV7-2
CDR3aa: CASSLAARLAGVGTQYF
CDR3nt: TGTGCCAGCAGCTTAGCCGCCCGGCTAGCGGGAGTTGGTACGCAGTATTTT

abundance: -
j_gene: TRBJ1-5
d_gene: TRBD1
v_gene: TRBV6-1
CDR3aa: CASSRDSMGNQPQHF
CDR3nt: TGTGCCAGCAGTAGGGACAGTATGGGTAATCAGCCCCAGCATTTT

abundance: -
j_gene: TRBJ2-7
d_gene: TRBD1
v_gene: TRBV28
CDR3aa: CASGQGVNEQYF
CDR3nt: TGTGCCAGCGGACAGGGGGTGAACGAGCAGTACTTC

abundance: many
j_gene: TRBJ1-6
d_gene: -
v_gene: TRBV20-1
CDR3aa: CSARVSGTRNPPLHF
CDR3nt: TGCAGTGCTAGAGTAAGCGGGACACGAAACCCACCCCTCCACTTT

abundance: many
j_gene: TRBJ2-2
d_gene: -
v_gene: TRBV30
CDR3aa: CAWRRGRPNTGELFF
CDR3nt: TGTGCCTGGAGGCGGGGGCGACCGAACACCGGGGAGCTGTTTTTT

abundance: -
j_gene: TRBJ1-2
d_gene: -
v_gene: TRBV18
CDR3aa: CASSPGRGDGYTF
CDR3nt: TGTGCCAGCTCACCCGGCAGGGGTGATGGCTACACCTTC

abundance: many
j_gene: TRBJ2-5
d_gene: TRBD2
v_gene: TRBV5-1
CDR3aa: CASSLSGSGETQYF
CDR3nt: TGCGCCAGCAGCTTAAGCGGGAGCGGGGAGACCCAGTACTTC

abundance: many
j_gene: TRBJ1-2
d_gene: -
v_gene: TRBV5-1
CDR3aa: CASSVSTANYGYTF
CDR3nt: TGCGCCAGCAGCGTTAGTACGGCTAACTATGGCTACACCTTC

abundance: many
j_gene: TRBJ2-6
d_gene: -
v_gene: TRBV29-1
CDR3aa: CSVTGLTGNGANVLTF
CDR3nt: TGCAGCGTTACCGGCCTTACAGGGAATGGGGCCAACGTCCTGACTTTC

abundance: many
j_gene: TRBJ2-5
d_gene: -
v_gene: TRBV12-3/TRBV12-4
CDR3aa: CASSEDSIQETQYF
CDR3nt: TGTGCCAGCAGTGAAGACAGTATTCAAGAGACCCAGTACTTC

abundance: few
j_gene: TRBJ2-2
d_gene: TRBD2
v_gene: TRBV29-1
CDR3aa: CSVELGGGEAVSTGELFF
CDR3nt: TGCAGCGTTGAACTCGGTGGGGGGGAAGCCGTTTCCACCGGGGAGCTGTTTTTT

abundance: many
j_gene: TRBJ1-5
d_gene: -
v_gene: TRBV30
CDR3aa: CAWSVQENQPQHF
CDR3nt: TGTGCCTGGAGTGTACAGGAAAATCAGCCCCAGCATTTT

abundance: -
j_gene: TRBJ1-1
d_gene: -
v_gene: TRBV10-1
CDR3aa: CASTADSFTEAFF
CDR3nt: TGCGCCAGCACGGCGGACAGTTTCACTGAAGCTTTCTTT

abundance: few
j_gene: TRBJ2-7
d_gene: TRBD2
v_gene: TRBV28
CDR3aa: CASTQTSGYEQYF
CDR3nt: TGTGCCAGCACCCAGACTAGCGGCTACGAGCAGTACTTC

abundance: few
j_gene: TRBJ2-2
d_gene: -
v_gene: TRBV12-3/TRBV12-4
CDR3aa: CASSFSFLGRTGELFF
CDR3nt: TGTGCCAGCAGTTTTTCTTTCCTTGGGCGGACCGGGGAGCTGTTTTTT